The clone carrying this T cell receptor beta chain was seen a handful of times. What it recognizes is unknown. The record originates from a study of post-analysis software for immune sequencing data. General study points: Higher frequency in patients than in controls was seen for roughly five TRBV segments, with TRBV5-6, TRBV5-1 and TRBV20-1 among them.

Unique molecular identifiers featured in each of the TCR beta cDNA libraries. TCRdb ran MiXCR on the PCR reads and lists one entry per CDR3 protein. The data contain hundreds of thousands of distinct CDR3 sequences, about 40% of them singletons. J was trimmed by 0 bases and V by 7 bases; bases with no gene match: 18. In germline, CDR1 is SQVTM, CDR2 ANQGSEA. CDR3 length equals 18 residues. The V gene is TRBV29-1, the J gene TRBJ1-1; TRBD1 agrees at 9 bases. This TCR was recovered from a girl under 18 with multiple sclerosis. Sequencing input: blood. CDR3 loop: CSARNIGTGSSLNTEAFF. The CDR3 nucleotides are TGCAGCGCCAGGAATATCGGGACAGGGTCATCCCTGAACACTGAAGCTTTCTTT.